Following are 7 T cell receptor beta chains from one sample sequenced in a study of Graves' ophthalmopathy and Graves' hyperthyroidism. Beta-chain TCR CDR3 regions were amplified from RNA transcripts. HTBI-primed RT-PCR formed the first round, and a multiplex PCR formed the second. TCRdb passed the multiplex PCR reads through MiXCR, listing each CDR3 protein once. The table lists a few hundred thousand distinct CDR3 sequences, about a sixth of them singletons. The sequenced sample consisted of peripheral blood. The receptors here all came from an adult woman with stable Graves' hyperthyroidism.

The CDR3 bases are TGTGCCAGCAGCCCAGGGGGGGTCGCGTACGAGCAGTACTTC. Amino acids: CASSPGGVAYEQYF. The rearrangement joins TRBV11-2 to TRBJ2-7; D assignment may be TRBD1 or TRBD2 (7 bases each). V lost 5 bases and J lost 4, with 15 bases in between. The CDR3 totals 14 residues. Germline assignment: CDR1 SGHAT and CDR2 FQNNGV.

The V gene is TRBV10-1, the J gene TRBJ2-7; D possibly matches TRBD1 or TRBD2 (6 bases each). CDR3 length: 15 amino acids. CDR1 and CDR2 (germline): WNHNN, SYGVQD (reference sequence). V lost 11 bases, J lost 1 base, and 21 bases lay in between. As DNA, the CDR3 is TGCGCCCGCCCAGGAACCAGGGGACTTTCCTACGAGCAGTACTTC. Protein product: CARPGTRGLSYEQYF.

At least ten counts were recorded for this clonotype. V is TRBV4-2 and J is TRBJ2-7; D is unresolved. Trimming stripped 4 bases from V and 0 bases from J, with 16 bases between. This CDR3 is built from 16 residues. The germline V gene has CDR1 LGHNA and CDR2 YNFKEQ. The DNA for the CDR3 is TGTGCCAGCAGCCCTGACGCCGACCGTAGCTCCTACGAGCAGTACTTC. This gives the protein CASSPDADRSSYEQYF.

This clonotype appeared many times. The genes are TRBV7-2 and TRBJ2-2; D remains ambiguous. The CDR3 has 12 amino acids. The ends were cut back, 3 bases at V and 3 bases at J, with 2 bases in the middle. Germline V gene sequence: CDR1 SGHTA, CDR2 FQGNSA. The DNA of the CDR3 is TGTGCCAGCAGCTTCTACACCGGGGAGCTGTTTTTT. Protein product: CASSFYTGELFF.

This clonotype was recorded many times. This rearrangement joins TRBV7-2 to TRBJ2-5; maybe TRBD2 (5 bases). CDR1 and CDR2 from the germline V gene are SGHTA and FQGNSA. The length of the CDR3 is 16 residues. V was pared by 2 bases and J by 5 bases, with 18 bases between. The CDR3, as DNA: TGTGCCAGCAGCTTACCCGTTAGTAGCGATTTGGAGACCCAGTACTTC. Amino acid sequence: CASSLPVSSDLETQYF.

This clonotype was observed at least ten times. The chain couples TRBV15 to TRBJ1-5, with D maybe TRBD1 (5 bases). V shed 1 base and J shed 0 bases, with 19 bases lying between them. The length of the CDR3 is 19 residues. Germline V lookup: CDR1 LNHNV, CDR2 YYDKDF (reference sequence). CDR3 sequence reads: CATSRGLGHHTDSNQPQHF. The CDR3 DNA is TGTGCCACCAGCAGAGGTCTTGGACACCACACTGATAGCAATCAGCCCCAGCATTTT.

This clonotype was recorded at least ten times. The J gene is TRBJ2-5, the V gene TRBV9; 7 bases match TRBD1. The germline V gene encodes CDR1 SGDLS and CDR2 YYNGEE. The CDR3 has 15 amino acids. J was trimmed by 1 base and V by 0 bases; bases with no gene match: 3. The CDR3: CASSVGPGGQETQYF. CDR3 DNA: TGTGCCAGCAGCGTAGGGCCAGGGGGCCAAGAGACCCAGTACTTC.